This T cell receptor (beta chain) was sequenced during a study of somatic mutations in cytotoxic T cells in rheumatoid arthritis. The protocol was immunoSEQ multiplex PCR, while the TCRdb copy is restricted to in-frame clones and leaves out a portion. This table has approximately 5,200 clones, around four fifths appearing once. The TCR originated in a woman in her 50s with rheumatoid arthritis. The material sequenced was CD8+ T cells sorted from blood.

DNA of the CDR3: TGTGCCAGCAGTGCCGACTGGCGTGACTACGAGCAGTACTTC. Protein sequence: CASSADWRDYEQYF. This sequence joins TRBV2 and TRBJ2-7, with unresolved D. V was trimmed by 4 bases and J by 3 bases, leaving 13 bases between them. This CDR3 is built from 14 residues. Germline V gene lookup returns CDR1 SNHLY and CDR2 FYNNEI.